This T cell receptor (beta chain) comes out of a study of cytomegalovirus exposure and HLA in healthy donors. At sampling all donors were nominally healthy, likely with unrecorded immune exposures. Of note for this clone: Its antigen is still unknown.

Overall study results and limits: Overall, about 160 TCR beta chains were annotated as cytomegalovirus-associated.

Trimming removed 1 base from V and 5 bases from J; junction bases left unmatched: 7. This CDR3 comprises 15 residues. CDR1 and CDR2 (germline): SGHTS, YDEGEE. With 60 Vbeta and 13 Jbeta primers, the PCR was carried out. The protocol was immunoSEQ multiplex PCR, while the TCRdb copy is restricted to in-frame clones and leaves out a portion. This table has approximately 130,000 clones, approximately 85% appearing once. The specimen was PBMCs. The clonotype comes from a woman aged 25 to 45 in good health and CMV-seropositive. This chain connects TRBV5-8 to TRBJ2-7, with 9 bases aligning to TRBD2. CDR3 coding DNA: TGTGCCAGCAGCTTGTTCGCGGGGGGGCCTAACGAGCAGTACTTC. It specifies CASSLFAGGPNEQYF.